This T cell receptor (beta chain) was observed in a study of blood T cells in healthy people across ages. The study's findings and limits: The study regarded diversity estimates from one million T cells as underestimates. Any conclusive comparison of naive versus antigen-experienced cells was prevented by using unsorted PBMCs.

A J-beta primer mix and a sample-barcoded 5' primer were used in a second PCR of about 7 to 12 cycles. MiXCR, run by TCRdb on the 5' RACE reads, gives a single entry per CDR3 protein. In the table there are about 540,000 distinct CDR3 sequences, 24% of which are singletons. This clonotype was detected a few times. As yet, its antigen is unknown. Germline-derived CDR1 and CDR2 are GTSNPN and SVGIG (reference sequence). The CDR3 totals 16 residues. Trimming cost V 2 bases and J 2 bases, with 18 bases left between them. The data were also submitted as part of a second study, on T cells of mothers and their children. That work contributes: Six children, together with their three healthy Caucasian mothers, made up the donors. All extracted RNA went into cDNA synthesis, about 1.4 ug per 15 ul.

The sequencing input was blood. The chain combines TRBV30 with TRBJ1-2, with D maybe TRBD1 (5 bases). The sequence derives from a boy younger than 18 in good health. The CDR3 sequence is CAWSILKMGGNYGYTF. DNA for the CDR3: TGTGCCTGGAGTATACTGAAGATGGGGGGAAACTATGGCTACACCTTC.